This TCR beta chain emerged from a study of Ad26.COV2.S vaccination and SARS-CoV-2 variants. Trimming removed 5 bases at V and 0 bases at J, with 16 bases between. CDR3 length: 16 amino acids. The germline CDR1 and CDR2 sequences are SGHTA and FQGNSA. Here immunoSEQ multiplex PCR was the method, and the copy in TCRdb shows in-frame clones only, minus some. The data show 350,000 to 500,000 clones, with around nine tenths seen just once and about 3.5% held by the top ten. Documented treatment: some 20 received Ad26.COV2.S at low or high dose, single or two shots; about 5 received placebo; per-sample allocation not given. Sample collection was performed on day 63 after the first vaccine or placebo injection. It was an adult aged 18-55 years in Boston who was the donor. It was Wuhan-strain SARS-CoV-2 spike that the Ad26 vaccine vector expressed.

The source of this sequence is a person between 18 and 60 years old who received the Ad26.COV2.S COVID-19 vaccine or a placebo. The chain joins TRBV7-2 to TRBJ2-5; D is perhaps TRBD1 or TRBD2 (6 bases each). The material sequenced was peripheral blood, taken in a trial of Ad26.COV2.S vaccine versus placebo. CDR3 nucleotides: TGTGCCAGCAGCCCCGGGTCACGGGGGCACCAAGAGACCCAGTACTTC. Its protein product is CASSPGSRGHQETQYF.